The 2 T cell receptor beta chains below were found in one sample sequenced in a study of identical twins. TCRdb reanalysed the 5' RACE reads using MiXCR and keeps one entry per CDR3 protein. This sample has around 500,000 distinct CDR3 sequences; 13% to 15% occur once, and the top ten carry about 0.53%. The sample was also reused in another study, on yellow fever vaccine responses in identical twins.

The sample consisted of CD4+ T cells sorted from blood. These receptors came from a woman under 30 in good health.

This clonotype was found a few times. The J gene is TRBJ2-7, the V gene TRBV28; 9 bases agree with TRBD1. CDR1 and CDR2 from the germline V gene are MDHEN and SYDVKM. J gave up 4 bases and V 5 bases, and 9 bases lay outside the gene matches. This CDR3 region has 15 residues. CDR3 sequence reads: CASSGTGTGWYEQYF. Written as DNA, the CDR3 is TGTGCCAGCAGTGGCACCGGGACAGGGTGGTACGAGCAGTACTTC.

In its sample, this clonotype was seen a few times. This chain joins TRBV4-1 and TRBJ2-3; D may correspond to TRBD1 or TRBD2 (6 bases each). Trimming cost V 0 bases and J 4 bases, with 14 bases left between them. CDR3 size: 16 residues. The V gene's germline CDR1 is MGHRA and CDR2 YSYEKL. The CDR3 nucleotides are TGCGCCAGCAGCCAAGAGAGGGGGGTTCGATCAGATACGCAGTATTTT. As protein: CASSQERGVRSDTQYF.